Sequencing of this T cell receptor (beta chain) was carried out in a study of blood T cell repertoires in COVID-19. Produced via immunoSEQ multiplex PCR; TCRdb's table is partial and in-frame only. The repertoire includes around 36,000 clones, 89% of them detected once, and about 6.5% sits in the top ten. The germline V gene encodes CDR1 SGHDT and CDR2 YYEEEE. Germline trimming cut 1 base from V and 3 bases from J; bases unmatched to any gene: 3. The CDR3 covers 16 residues. Sequenced: peripheral blood. This clonotype was sampled from a human donor in a cohort sampled during active COVID-19. The rearrangement uses TRBV5-6 and TRBJ2-1, with TRBD2 matching 11 bases. CDR3 residues: CASSLFGTSGYNEQFF. The CDR3 DNA sequence: TGTGCCAGCAGCTTGTTTGGGACTAGCGGCTACAATGAGCAGTTCTTC.